The 5 T cell receptor beta chains reported below all come from one sample, sequenced in a study of blood T cell repertoires in COVID-19. Sequencing used immunoSEQ multiplex PCR; TCRdb keeps in-frame clones, though not all of them. The sample records some 45,000 clones, approximately 80% being singletons. The sample was peripheral blood. These receptors all stem from a woman aged 60-75 years with acute or convalescent COVID-19.

The V and J genes are TRBV7-3 and TRBJ1-1; D not resolved. From germline, CDR1 is SGHTA and CDR2 FQGTGA. The CDR3 consists of 13 residues. Trimming removed 1 base at V and 3 bases at J, with 6 bases between. CDR3 sequence: CASSLRQDTEAFF. The CDR3 region has the DNA TGTGCCAGCAGCTTAAGGCAAGACACTGAAGCTTTCTTT.

The chain uses TRBV14 and TRBJ2-3, with a tentative D call TRBD2 (7 bases). V lost 4 bases and J 6 bases, leaving 17 bases between the germline ends. The CDR3 runs to 15 residues. Looked up from germline, CDR1 is SGHDN and CDR2 is FVKESK. As DNA, the CDR3 is TGTGCCAGCAGCCTGTGGGGGGGCCACAGGGATACGCAGTATTTT. The encoded protein is CASSLWGGHRDTQYF. The full variable domain, with the rest looked up from reference TRBV14 and TRBJ2-3, is EAGVTQFPSHSVIEKGQTVTLRCDPISGHDNLYWYRRVMGKEIKFLLHFVKESKQDESGMPNNRFLAERTGGTYSTLKVQPAELEDSGVYFCASSLWGGHRDTQYFGPGTRLTVL.

This chain connects TRBV14 to TRBJ1-6; 7 bases map to TRBD1. This CDR3 is built from 16 residues. CDR1 and CDR2 (germline): SGHDN, FVKESK. Trimming took 3 bases from V and 8 from J; bases not matched to a gene: 10. In DNA, the CDR3 is TGTGCCAGCAGCCAGGGCCTCGACAGGGCCTATTCACCCCTCCACTTT. Protein product: CASSQGLDRAYSPLHF. The whole variable domain, remainder taken from reference TRBV14 and TRBJ1-6, is EAGVTQFPSHSVIEKGQTVTLRCDPISGHDNLYWYRRVMGKEIKFLLHFVKESKQDESGMPNNRFLAERTGGTYSTLKVQPAELEDSGVYFCASSQGLDRAYSPLHFGNGTRLTVT.

The V call is TRBV14, the J call TRBJ2-3, with 9 bases aligning to TRBD1. Germline assignment: CDR1 SGHDN and CDR2 FVKESK. CDR3 length equals 16 residues. Trimming removed 4 bases from V and 6 bases from J; junction bases left unmatched: 11. The CDR3 region is CASSLPFGTGIDTQYF. CDR3 bases: TGTGCCAGCAGCCTACCGTTCGGGACAGGGATCGATACGCAGTATTTT.

This chain links TRBV11-2 with TRBJ2-2, with 8 bases aligning to TRBD2. Germline V CDR1 and CDR2: SGHAT, FQNNGV. This CDR3 comprises 16 residues. The trim removed 4 bases at V and 6 bases at J, leaving 10 bases unmatched. DNA of the CDR3: TGTGCCAGCAGCTCAAGTCCGGGACTAGTCGCCGGGGAGCTGTTTTTT. It specifies CASSSSPGLVAGELFF.